This T cell receptor beta chain was found in a study of cytomegalovirus exposure and HLA in healthy donors. Though probably carrying unrecorded immune exposures, donors were nominally healthy at sampling. Germline lookup yields CDR1 SEHNR and CDR2 FQNEAQ (reference sequence). This CDR3 has 14 amino acids. As to this clone: Germline is not matched at one junction end, which may reflect a read error.

The PCR had 60 Vbeta and 13 Jbeta primers. Using immunoSEQ multiplex PCR, the repertoire was profiled, and TCRdb retains in-frame clones only, with some absent. The repertoire holds tens of thousands of clones, with less than 85% as singletons. The clonotype was recovered from a man aged 30 to 45 in good health and CMV-seropositive. Sequenced input: PBMCs. The rearrangement links TRBV7-9 to TRBJ2-5; tentatively, D is TRBD1 (6 bases). Written as DNA, the CDR3 is TGTTCCAGCAGCACGCGACAGGTCGCAGAGACCCAGTACTTC. Protein: CSSSTRQVAETQYF. Filled out from reference TRBV7-9 and TRBJ2-5, the complete variable domain reads DTGVSQNPRHKITKRGQNVTFRCDPISEHNRLYWYRQTLGQGPEFLTYFQNEAQLEKSRLLSDRFSAERPKGSFSTLEIQRTEQGDSAMYLCSSSTRQVAETQYFGPGTRLLVL.